This TCR beta chain was obtained from a study of cytomegalovirus exposure and HLA in healthy donors. 60 Vbeta and 13 Jbeta primers were used in PCR. TCRdb keeps only in-frame clones here, not all; method: immunoSEQ multiplex PCR. The sample lists about 150,000 clones, 65% to 90% occurring once. Germline values: CDR1 MNHNY, CDR2 SVGAGI (reference sequence). There are 15 residues in the CDR3. V was pared by 6 bases and J by 8 bases, with 19 bases between. The specimen sequenced was PBMCs. The chain recombines TRBV6-6 with TRBJ1-4; no reliable D call. This sequence was found in a woman in her forties or fifties in good health and CMV-seropositive. CDR3 loop: CASSSDRDAKEKLFF. The CDR3 DNA sequence: TGTGCCAGCAGCAGCGACCGGGATGCGAAAGAAAAACTGTTTTTT.